The 27 T cell receptor beta chains below all came from one sample that was sequenced in a study of molecular identifiers for immune sequencing clone quantification. One entry per CDR3 protein results from TCRdb running MiXCR on the PCR reads. The sample holds about half a million distinct CDR3 sequences, about a fifth seen once. Sequenced: naive CD8+ T cells from blood, with Jurkat cell RNA spiked in. Specified subset: FACS-sorted CD8+CD4-CCR7+CD45RA+ naive T cells. Receptors were obtained from a human donor in good health. Some libraries in this study had Jurkat cell RNA spiked in.

The genes are TRBV10-3 and TRBJ1-1; tentatively, D is TRBD1 (6 bases). Germline V gives CDR1 ENHRY, CDR2 SYGVKD. The CDR3 covers 13 residues. Trimming stripped 6 bases from V and 3 bases from J, with 11 bases between. The CDR3 reads CAIRGGGYTEAFF. The CDR3, as DNA: TGTGCCATCAGGGGAGGGGGATACACTGAAGCTTTCTTT.

This clonotype was counted ten times or more. The chain links TRBV4-3 to TRBJ1-3; D is possibly TRBD1 (6 bases). The germline V gene has CDR1 LGHNA and CDR2 YSLEER. CDR3 size: 14 residues. Trimming removed 2 bases at V and 3 bases at J, with 8 bases between. The CDR3 here is CASSQNRDGNTIYF. CDR3 nucleotide sequence: TGCGCCAGCAGCCAAAACAGGGATGGAAACACCATATATTTT.

V gene TRBV27 combines with J gene TRBJ2-3, with 9 bases that match TRBD2. CDR1 MNHEY and CDR2 SMNVEV come from the germline V gene (reference sequence). Losses at the gene ends were 4 bases for V and 2 bases for J; bases not matched to a gene: 13. This CDR3 is 18 amino acids long. The CDR3 protein is CASSSLRVVAGVTDTQYF. The CDR3 DNA follows: TGTGCCAGCAGTTCACTCCGTGTGGTAGCGGGGGTCACAGATACGCAGTATTTT.

At least ten counts were recorded for this clonotype. This chain connects TRBV29-1 to TRBJ1-1; 11 nucleotides line up with TRBD1. After removal of 7 bases from V and 3 bases from J, the junction contained 4 bases not matched to a gene. This CDR3 is 13 amino acids long. The germline gives CDR1 SQVTM, CDR2 ANQGSEA. This CDR3 is CSGDRGVYTEAFF. CDR3 coding DNA: TGCAGCGGGGACAGGGGGGTATACACTGAAGCTTTCTTT.

This clonotype was found a few times. The chain recombines TRBV27 with TRBJ2-7; TRBD2 might be the D (6 bases). Germline V CDR1 and CDR2: MNHEY, SMNVEV (reference sequence). The CDR3 is 14 amino acids. The V and J ends lost 3 bases and 5 bases respectively, with 14 bases between them. CDR3 sequence reads: CASSFVGGEDEQYF. The CDR3 region has the DNA TGTGCCAGCAGTTTCGTGGGGGGAGAGGACGAGCAGTACTTC.

V and J are TRBV19 and TRBJ2-7; weak D call: TRBD1 (6 bases). Trimming took off 4 bases at V and 9 bases at J, with 19 bases between the two ends. Germline values: CDR1 LNHDA, CDR2 SQIVND (reference sequence). The length of the CDR3 is 14 residues. As DNA, the CDR3 is TGTGCCAGTAGTACTCCTTCAGGGGCCAGGGGGCAGTACTTC. This translates into CASSTPSGARGQYF.

Comments on this clonotype: The conserved phenylalanine or tryptophan normally closing the CDR3 is absent here, so this likely arose from a read error. This rearrangement joins TRBV6-5 to TRBJ2-1; 8 bases fit TRBD2. The germline gives CDR1 MNHEY, CDR2 SVGAGI. The CDR3 is made up of 15 amino acids. J gave up 9 bases and V 5 bases, and 12 bases lay outside the gene matches. The DNA for the CDR3 is TGTGCCAGCAGTCCCTATCGGGGGGGGCAAGGTGAGCAGTTCCTC. Its translation is CASSPYRGGQGEQFL.

The rearrangement joins TRBV12-3 or TRBV12-4 to TRBJ1-5; no clear D. The CDR3 has 13 amino acids. V was cut by 6 bases and J by 1 base, with 7 bases left in between. CDR3 sequence: CASSPVSNQPQHF. Written as DNA, the CDR3 is TGTGCCAGCAGCCCGGTGAGCAATCAGCCCCAGCATTTT.

CDR3 residues: CASSLSLTGELFF. The DNA for the CDR3 is TGTGCCAGCAGTTTATCACTCACCGGGGAGCTGTTTTTT. This rearrangement joins TRBV27 to TRBJ2-2; D unclear. The CDR3 is 13 amino acids. V lost 0 bases and J 4 bases, leaving 3 bases between the germline ends. The germline V gene has CDR1 MNHEY and CDR2 SMNVEV (reference sequence).

Many counts were recorded for this clonotype. As DNA, the CDR3 is TGTGCCAGGTGGACTAGCCCTTCCACAGATACGCAGTATTTT. Protein: CARWTSPSTDTQYF. The chain is built from TRBV2 and TRBJ2-3; 8 nucleotides align to TRBD2. This CDR3 comprises 14 residues. J was trimmed by 2 bases and V by 9 bases; bases with no gene match: 7. Per the germline V gene, CDR1 is SNHLY and CDR2 is FYNNEI.

Many counts were recorded for this clonotype. The chain uses TRBV11-2 and TRBJ2-7; perhaps TRBD2 as D (6 bases). Trimming pared 5 bases from V and 2 bases from J, leaving 22 bases between. Germline CDR1 reads SGHAT; CDR2 reads FQNNGV. The CDR3 sequence is 17 residues long. The CDR3, as DNA: TGTGCCAGCAGCCTTCCCGAGGGAGGCGGGGTGGCCTACGAGCAGTACTTC. It yields the protein CASSLPEGGGVAYEQYF. Using reference TRBV11-2 and TRBJ2-7 for the parts outside the CDR3, the full variable domain is EAGVAQSPRYKIIEKRQSVAFWCNPISGHATLYWYQQILGQGPKLLIQFQNNGVVDDSQLPKDRFSAERLKGVDSTLKIQPAKLEDSAVYLCASSLPEGGGVAYEQYFGPGTRLTVT.

On this clonotype itself: A read error may explain this, as a much larger clone is one base away. The V and J genes are TRBV14 and TRBJ2-6; D could derive from TRBD1 or TRBD2 (5 bases each). The germline V gene has CDR1 SGHDN and CDR2 FVKESK. The CDR3 sequence is 18 residues long. Trimming pared 4 bases from V and 0 bases from J, leaving 16 bases between. The CDR3 here is CASSRSGTICSGANVLTF. The CDR3 DNA follows: TGTGCCAGCAGCCGTTCCGGGACCATCTGCTCTGGGGCCAACGTCCTGACTTTC.

Points on this clonotype: Being one base from a much bigger clone, this may be a read error. The V gene is TRBV9, the J gene TRBJ2-3, with 7 bases aligning to TRBD2. V gave up 0 bases and J gave up 4 bases; unmatched junction bases: 8. CDR3 size: 16 residues. Looked up from germline, CDR1 is SGDLS and CDR2 is YYNGEE. CDR3 in amino acids: CASSVVAGESADTQYF. The CDR3 bases are TGTGCCAGCAGCGTAGTGGCGGGAGAAAGCGCAGATACGCAGTATTTT.

There are many counts of this clonotype. This chain connects TRBV6-6 to TRBJ1-1; D is undetermined. This CDR3 is built from 12 residues. V lost 2 bases and J 8 bases, leaving 9 bases between the germline ends. Germline loops: CDR1 MNHNY, CDR2 SVGAGI (reference sequence). The CDR3 protein is CASSYSGIEAFF. The CDR3 nucleotides are TGTGCCAGCAGTTACAGCGGGATCGAAGCTTTCTTT.

This chain uses TRBV19 with TRBJ2-7; no reliable D call. Between the trimmed V and J ends, which lost 0 bases and 0 bases, there was a span of 9 bases. In germline, CDR1 is LNHDA, CDR2 SQIVND (reference sequence). This CDR3 region has 15 residues. The DNA of the CDR3 is TGTGCCAGTAGTATAGATGGGTCGAGCTCCTACGAGCAGTACTTC. Its protein product is CASSIDGSSSYEQYF.

This clonotype was detected a few times. The chain combines TRBV4-1 with TRBJ1-4; maybe TRBD1 (5 bases). The V and J ends lost 0 bases and 8 bases respectively, with 13 bases between them. The CDR3 totals 15 residues. Germline-derived CDR1 and CDR2 are MGHRA and YSYEKL. The CDR3 region has the DNA TGCGCCAGCAGCCAAGACCCATCTGAGGGGGAAAAACTGTTTTTT. As protein: CASSQDPSEGEKLFF.

This clonotype was detected ten times or more. CDR3 DNA: TGTGCCAGCAGCCTTATCCAGTGGGGCCCGACCACAGATACGCAGTATTTT. Encoded protein: CASSLIQWGPTTDTQYF. The chain carries TRBV7-9 and TRBJ2-3; the D gene is possibly TRBD1 (5 bases). Germline CDR1 SEHNR, CDR2 FQNEAQ (reference sequence). The CDR3 runs 17 residues. V was trimmed by 5 bases and J by 2 bases, leaving 20 bases between them.

Many counts were recorded for this clonotype. The chain couples TRBV12-3 or TRBV12-4 to TRBJ2-3; 12 bases align to TRBD2. The CDR3 has 14 amino acids. The ends lost 4 bases at V and 10 bases at J; junction bases unmatched: 6. CDR3 DNA: TGTGCCAGCAGTTATGCTAGCGGGAGGGCCCCGCAGTATTTT. Its protein product is CASSYASGRAPQYF.

This clonotype was counted a single time. A much larger clone lies one base from this, so it may be a read error. The chain joins TRBV2 to TRBJ2-1; D assignment may be TRBD1 or TRBD2 (5 bases each). The CDR3 has 14 residues. Per germline, CDR1 SNHLY and CDR2 FYNNEI. The V and J ends lost 6 bases and 7 bases respectively, with 16 bases between them. The CDR3 nucleotides are TGTGCCAGCAGCGCGGAGAATTGGGGGAATGAGCAGTTCTTC. The encoded protein is CASSAENWGNEQFF. Filled out from reference TRBV2 and TRBJ2-1, the complete variable domain reads EPEVTQTPSHQVTQMGQEVILRCVPISNHLYFYWYRQILGQKVEFLVSFYNNEISEKSEIFDDQFSVERPDGSNFTLKIRSTKLEDSAMYFCASSAENWGNEQFFGPGTRLTVL.

This chain links TRBV29-1 with TRBJ1-3; D is uncertain. The germline V and J ends were trimmed by 4 bases and 4 bases, with 5 bases remaining between them. CDR3 length: 11 amino acids. CDR1 is SQVTM, CDR2 ANQGSEA, per germline. CDR3 loop: CSVATGNTIYF. The CDR3 region has the DNA TGCAGCGTTGCGACCGGAAACACCATATATTTT. Full variable domain (outside the CDR3, taken from reference TRBV29-1 and TRBJ1-3): SAVISQKPSRDICQRGTSLTIQCQVDSQVTMMFWYRQQPGQSLTLIATANQGSEATYESGFVIDKFPISRPNLTFSTLTVSNMSPEDSSIYLCSVATGNTIYFGEGSWLTVV.

In its sample, this clonotype was seen a few times. The gene calls are TRBV6-2 or TRBV6-3 and TRBJ2-1, with TRBD2 matching 9 bases. CDR3 length equals 15 residues. The V gene end was trimmed by 4 bases and the J gene end by 7 bases; junction bases not matched to a gene: 8. The germline V gene encodes CDR1 MNHEY and CDR2 SVGEGT. The CDR3 DNA reads as TGTGCCAGCAGTTCCCTTAGCGGGGGAGGAAATGAGCAGTTCTTC. It translates to CASSSLSGGGNEQFF.

This clonotype was recorded many times. This sequence joins TRBV19 and TRBJ2-7; TRBD1 matches at 7 bases. The CDR3 length is 12 residues. Trimming cost V 8 bases and J 2 bases; bases outside gene matches: 3. CDR1 and CDR2 from the germline V gene are LNHDA and SQIVND (reference sequence). CDR3 sequence (DNA): TGTGCCAGTGGACAGGACACCTACGAGCAGTACTTC. This gives the protein CASGQDTYEQYF.

This clonotype was observed many times. V is TRBV20-1 and J is TRBJ1-5; unclear D gene. Germline CDR1 DFQATT, CDR2 SNEGSKA (reference sequence). CDR3 length: 14 amino acids. Trimming removed 6 bases at V and 0 bases at J, with 12 bases between. This CDR3 is CSASDRYSNQPQHF. CDR3 DNA sequence: TGCAGTGCCAGCGATAGATATAGCAATCAGCCCCAGCATTTT.

This clonotype was seen many times. This chain joins TRBV7-9 and TRBJ1-1; weak D call: TRBD1 (5 bases). CDR3 size: 14 residues. In germline, CDR1 is SEHNR, CDR2 FQNEAQ (reference sequence). The V end lost 2 bases, the J end lost 8 bases, and 15 bases lay between the germline ends. The CDR3 bases are TGTGCCAGCAGCTTACCTCAACCGACAGCGGAAGCTTTCTTT. Amino acids: CASSLPQPTAEAFF.

This clonotype was seen more than once but under ten times. The chain uses TRBV5-4 and TRBJ2-5, with 8 bases fitting TRBD2. V shed 0 bases, J shed 3 bases, and the junction held 7 bases outside the gene matches. This CDR3 has 16 residues. The germline V gene has CDR1 SGHNT and CDR2 YYREEE (reference sequence). CDR3 residues: CASSLAGSGIKETQYF. The CDR3 nucleotides read TGTGCCAGCAGCTTGGCCGGTAGCGGGATAAAAGAGACCCAGTACTTC.

Regarding this clonotype: The CDR3 does not close with the conserved phenylalanine or tryptophan, likely indicating a read error. CDR3 coding DNA: TGTGCCAGCAGCTACAGGGGTGATACGCAGTATTCT. Its translation is CASSYRGDTQYS. V usage is TRBV5-3 and J usage is TRBJ2-3, with TRBD1 identical over 7 bases. TRBV5-3 is an open reading frame whose function is uncertain. This CDR3 region has 12 residues.

V and J are TRBV4-1 and TRBJ2-3; 7 bases are shared with TRBD2. This CDR3 is 15 amino acids long. The ends lost 4 bases at V and 6 bases at J; junction bases unmatched: 10. CDR1 MGHRA and CDR2 YSYEKL come from the germline V gene. CDR3 DNA: TGCGCCAGCAGCCCAGGGACTACAACAGCCGATACGCAGTATTTT. Protein product: CASSPGTTTADTQYF.